These T cell receptor beta chains were read from a single sample in a study of breast tumors, draining lymph nodes, adjacent tissues. TCRdb re-analysed the multiplex PCR reads in MiXCR, keeping a single row per CDR3 protein. The sample lists over 200,000 distinct CDR3 sequences; 32% were seen once. Material for sequencing was axillary lymph node tissue. These receptors all come from a female donor with breast cancer. Some clones in this sample may be carry-over from other donors' samples. The CDR3 runs from the conserved cysteine through the conserved F or W. D genes are given only for firm matches. Rows give clone size only sometimes, using once, few, many, or a class for an expanded clone.

CDR3 DNA	CDR3 protein	D gene	J gene	V gene	CDR3 length	clone size
TGCAGTGCTACTCGGACCGCGCGGGGGCGAAATTCACCCCTCCACTTT	CSATRTARGRNSPLHF	NA	TRBJ1-6	TRBV20-1	16	many
TGTGCCAGCAGCGAAAATCAGGGGGACAATGAGCAGTTCTTC	CASSENQGDNEQFF	TRBD1	TRBJ2-1	TRBV7-2	14	NA
TGTGCCAGCAGTCCCAGAAGAGCGGGAAGCTCCTACGAGCAGTACTTC	CASSPRRAGSSYEQYF	TRBD2	TRBJ2-7	TRBV6-5	16	many
TGCAGTGCTAGTACAGGGTTTACTGAAGCTTTCTTT	CSASTGFTEAFF	NA	TRBJ1-1	TRBV20-1	12	few
TGTGCCAGCAGCTTAGGGGGCCGCGGGGGGCCACTAGCGGGGGCGAACACCGGGGAGCTGTTTTTT	CASSLGGRGGPLAGANTGELFF	TRBD2	TRBJ2-2	TRBV7-2	22	NA
TGTGCCAGTACCTCGACAACCACAGATACGCAGTATTTT	CASTSTTTDTQYF	NA	TRBJ2-3	TRBV19	13	many
TGTGCCAGCAGTGCAAACTCCGGACTGGCGGTCACCGGGGAGCTGTTTTTT	CASSANSGLAVTGELFF	NA	TRBJ2-2	TRBV28	17	NA
TGTGCCAGCAGTTACTCGTCTGGGACAGGGGGAGAGACCCAGTACTTC	CASSYSSGTGGETQYF	TRBD1	TRBJ2-5	TRBV6-2/TRBV6-3	16	few
TGTGCCAGCAGTTTGCTGCTAGCGGGGGATGAGCAGTTCTTC	CASSLLLAGDEQFF	TRBD2	TRBJ2-1	TRBV12-3/TRBV12-4	14	many
TGTGCCAGCAGCACCGGGACTAGCGGTTCGAACACCGGGGAGCTGTTTTTT	CASSTGTSGSNTGELFF	TRBD2	TRBJ2-2	TRBV7-2	17	NA
TGTGCCAGTAGTATAGGAAGAGGCACAGATACGCAGTATTTT	CASSIGRGTDTQYF	NA	TRBJ2-3	TRBV19	14	many
TGTGCCAGTAGTGCGACACTTTTCACAGGGGACTACACCTTC	CASSATLFTGDYTF	TRBD1	TRBJ1-2	TRBV19	14	many
TGTGCCAGCAGCCGGACGGACAGCCCTGGGGCCAACGTCCTGACTTTC	CASSRTDSPGANVLTF	NA	TRBJ2-6	TRBV6-5	16	NA
TGTGCCAGCAGTTATGCGAACACTGAAGCTTTCTTT	CASSYANTEAFF	NA	TRBJ1-1	TRBV12-3/TRBV12-4	12	few
TGTGCCAGCATGCGGGGGCAGAACACTGAAGCTTTCTTT	CASMRGQNTEAFF	NA	TRBJ1-1	TRBV9	13	NA